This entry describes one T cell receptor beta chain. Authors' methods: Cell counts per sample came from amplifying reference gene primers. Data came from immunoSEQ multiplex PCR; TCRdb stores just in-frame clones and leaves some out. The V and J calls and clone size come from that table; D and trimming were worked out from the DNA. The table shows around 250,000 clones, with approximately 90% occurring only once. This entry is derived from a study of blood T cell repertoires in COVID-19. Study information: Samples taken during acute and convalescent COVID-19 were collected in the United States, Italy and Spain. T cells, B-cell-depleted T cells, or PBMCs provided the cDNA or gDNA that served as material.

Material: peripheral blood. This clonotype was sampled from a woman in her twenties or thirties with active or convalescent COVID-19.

CDR3 DNA: TGCGCCAGCAGGCCGGGACTAGTGAGCAATGAGCAGTTCTTC. The encoded protein is CASRPGLVSNEQFF. This rearrangement joins TRBV5-1 to TRBJ2-1; TRBD2 matches 8 bases. The CDR3 runs 14 residues. V shed 5 bases and J 6 bases; nucleotides not matched to a gene: 7. Germline V gene sequence: CDR1 SGHRS, CDR2 YFSETQ. Complete variable domain (other parts from reference TRBV5-1 and TRBJ2-1): KAGVTQTPRYLIKTRGQQVTLSCSPISGHRSVSWYQQTPGQGLQFLFEYFSETQRNKGNFPGRFSGRQFSNSRSEMNVSTLELGDSALYLCASRPGLVSNEQFFGPGTRLTVL.